The rows below give T cell receptor beta chains drawn from one sample of a study of vaccination effects on CD4 cells after COVID-19. The antigens these receptors bind are not known. The data were produced by immunoSEQ multiplex PCR, yet TCRdb's version contains in-frame clones alone and is incomplete. This sample has 30,000 or so clones, with about 66% found just once. The sample in question was CD4+ T cells from PBMCs cultured with HCoV-229E spike peptides, obtained before COVID-19 vaccination. The receptors stem from a human donor who received a COVID-19 vaccine. CDR3s include the opening cysteine and the closing phenylalanine or tryptophan. Each record gives: J gene, V gene, D gene, clone size, CDR3 DNA, CDR3 protein. D genes are given only for firm matches. Only some rows state a clone size, as once, few, many or a class for expanded clones.

>TRBJ2-1|TRBV10-3|-|-
TGTGCCATCAGTTTTGGGGATGAGCAGTTCTTC
CAISFGDEQFF
>TRBJ1-2|TRBV20-1|-|-
TGCAGTGCTAGTAAGTCGGGAAGTTCGGCCGGCTACACCTTC
CSASKSGSSAGYTF
>TRBJ1-2|TRBV3-1/TRBV3-2|-|few
TGTGCCAGCAGCGAAAGCAGCACGGACACCTTC
CASSESSTDTF
>TRBJ1-6|TRBV5-1|-|-
TGCGCCAGCAGCTTGACAGGCCATTCACCCCTCCACTTT
CASSLTGHSPLHF
>TRBJ1-2|TRBV6-2/TRBV6-3|-|-
TGTGCCAGCAGTTATGGGGCAAAAGGGGGCTACACCTTC
CASSYGAKGGYTF
>TRBJ2-1|TRBV7-2|-|-
TGTGCCAGCAGCTTAGCGGGGGGTTACAATGAGCAGTTCTTC
CASSLAGGYNEQFF
>TRBJ1-5|TRBV6-1|-|few
TGTGCCAGCAGTGAAGCGCCGGGGAGGTCCGCAGCCCAGCATTTT
CASSEAPGRSAAQHF
>TRBJ2-3|TRBV11-2|-|-
TGTGCCAGCAGCTTTTCAGATACGCAGTATTTT
CASSFSDTQYF
>TRBJ1-6|TRBV15|-|-
TGTGCCACCAGCAGGGGGGGGGAGGCTTCACCCCTCCACTTT
CATSRGGEASPLHF
>TRBJ2-3|TRBV3-1/TRBV3-2|-|-
TGTGCCAGCAGCCGATGGGACTCCCTAGCCACAGATACGCAGTATTTT
CASSRWDSLATDTQYF
>TRBJ2-7|TRBV4-1|TRBD1|-
TGCGCCAGCAGCCAGGCCGGGACAGGCACATACGAGCAGTACTTC
CASSQAGTGTYEQYF
>TRBJ1-2|TRBV9|TRBD1|-
TGTGCCAGCAGCGTAGGGACAGGGGCTAACTATGGCTACACCTTC
CASSVGTGANYGYTF
>TRBJ2-7|TRBV5-1|-|-
TGCGCCAGCAGCTTGGGACAGGACGACTACGAGCAGTACTTC
CASSLGQDDYEQYF
>TRBJ1-4|TRBV11-1|-|-
TGTGCCAGCAGCCCTCCGGGACGGACTGAAAAACTGTTTTTT
CASSPPGRTEKLFF
>TRBJ2-7|TRBV3-1/TRBV3-2|-|-
TGTGCCAGCAGCCAGGAAGGACGTTACGAGCAGTACTTC
CASSQEGRYEQYF
>TRBJ1-1|TRBV4-1|-|-
TGCGCCAGCAGCCAATTGGGGCAGATCATGAACACTGAAGCTTTCTTT
CASSQLGQIMNTEAFF
>TRBJ1-2|TRBV11-2|TRBD1|-
TGTGCCAGCAGCTTAACCCCAGGGGGCTATGGCTACACCTTC
CASSLTPGGYGYTF
>TRBJ1-3|TRBV10-3|-|-
TGTGCCACCGGGGGAAGCTACTCTGGAAACACCATATATTTT
CATGGSYSGNTIYF
>TRBJ2-5|TRBV12-3/TRBV12-4|-|-
TGTGCCAGCAGTTTGTCGGAGACCCAGTACTTC
CASSLSETQYF
>TRBJ2-3|TRBV7-9|TRBD2|-
TGTGCCAGCAGCCCCCGGCCTAGCGGGCGGGTAATAGGTACGCAGTATTTT
CASSPRPSGRVIGTQYF
>TRBJ2-7|TRBV4-3|-|-
TGCGCCAGCAGCCAAGAATGGACCTCCGGGTACGAGCAGTACTTC
CASSQEWTSGYEQYF
>TRBJ2-1|TRBV18|-|-
TGTGCCAGCTCTATTATACATACAGCTCCCGAGGGGTTCTTC
CASSIIHTAPEGFF
>TRBJ2-2|TRBV4-2|-|-
TGTGCCAGCAGCCAAGAGATTGGGGGCGGCACCGGGGAGCTGTTTTTT
CASSQEIGGGTGELFF
>TRBJ2-5|TRBV11-2|TRBD2|-
TGTGCCAGCAGCAGATGGGGACTAGCGGGGGGAGAGACCCAGTACTTC
CASSRWGLAGGETQYF
>TRBJ1-2|TRBV18|TRBD1|medium-sized
TGTGCCAGCTCACCAACCGGGACAGGGGGATATGGCTACACCTTC
CASSPTGTGGYGYTF
>TRBJ2-5|TRBV5-6|-|-
TGTGCCAGCAGCCTTCGGACGGGAGAGACCCAGTACTTC
CASSLRTGETQYF
>TRBJ1-6|TRBV18|TRBD1|-
TGTGCCAGCTCACCCGGGACAGGAGAGGGGTTCCACTTT
CASSPGTGEGFHF
>TRBJ2-4|TRBV5-1|-|few
TGCGCCAGCAGTGTCGGCCCCACCAAAAACATTCAGTACTTC
CASSVGPTKNIQYF
>TRBJ1-5|TRBV24-1|-|-
TGTGCCACCAGTGAAGCGTCCGGGATCGGACAGCCCCAGCATTTT
CATSEASGIGQPQHF
>TRBJ1-4|TRBV14|TRBD1|-
TGTGCCAGCAGCCACCTTGGACAGGGGAGGGAAAAACTGTTTTTT
CASSHLGQGREKLFF
>TRBJ1-2|TRBV30|-|few
TGTGCCTGGAGGTCGAACGGGCCTGAGGGCTACACCTTC
CAWRSNGPEGYTF
>TRBJ1-1|TRBV11-1|-|few
TGTGCCAGCAGCTTAGACGTGAACACTGAAGCTTTCTTT
CASSLDVNTEAFF
>TRBJ1-2|TRBV7-2|-|-
TGTGCCAGCAGCCAAGGGGTAGGGACCCCCTATGGCTACACCTTC
CASSQGVGTPYGYTF
>TRBJ1-1|TRBV5-8|-|once
TGTGCCAGCAGCTTGCCCGGGGGGGGGAACACTGAAGCTTTCTTT
CASSLPGGGNTEAFF
>TRBJ1-6|TRBV7-2|TRBD1|-
TGTGCCAGCAGCGGGACGGTGGGGGGGACAGCTAATTCACCCCTCCACTTT
CASSGTVGGTANSPLHF
>TRBJ2-5|TRBV10-1|-|once
TGCGCCAGCAGTGGTAGGGGGTGTAGTGGCGGGTACCAAGAGACCCAGTACTTC
CASSGRGCSGGYQETQYF
>TRBJ2-5|TRBV9|-|-
TGTGCCAGCAGCGTAGGGGGCGGGAACCAAGAGACCCAGTACTTC
CASSVGGGNQETQYF
>TRBJ2-5|TRBV30|-|-
TGTGCCTGGAGAAAGACGGGGGCCCGACAAGAGACCCAGTACTTC
CAWRKTGARQETQYF
>TRBJ1-6|TRBV27|-|-
TGTGCCAGCAGTACCCCCGGGACTAATAATTCACCCCTCCACTTT
CASSTPGTNNSPLHF
>TRBJ2-1|TRBV18|TRBD1|-
TGTGCCAGCTCACCGGACAGGGGGCAGTTCTTC
CASSPDRGQFF
>TRBJ1-6|TRBV6-5|TRBD1|-
TGTGCCAGCAGTTCTGGACAGGGAGGCAATTCACCCCTCCACTTT
CASSSGQGGNSPLHF
>TRBJ2-7|TRBV27|-|-
TGTGCCAGCAAACAAGGGCGTTACTCCTACGAGCAGTACTTC
CASKQGRYSYEQYF
>TRBJ2-2|TRBV5-1|-|-
TGCGCCAGCAGCGTGGCGCCTCCGCCAGGGATCGCGAACACCGGGGAGCTGTTTTTT
CASSVAPPPGIANTGELFF
>TRBJ2-5|TRBV5-4|TRBD2|few
TGTGCCAGCAGCTTGGAGGTAGCGGGAGTTGGGGAGACCCAGTACTTC
CASSLEVAGVGETQYF
>TRBJ2-7|TRBV7-9|TRBD1|-
TGTGCCAGCAGCAGGACAGGGTCCTACGAGCAGTACTTC
CASSRTGSYEQYF
>TRBJ2-3|TRBV10-1|TRBD1|-
TGCGCCAACGAACCGGGACAGGGGCTTTCTAGCACAGATACGCAGTATTTT
CANEPGQGLSSTDTQYF
>TRBJ1-5|TRBV18|-|-
TGTGCCAGCTCACCACGACAACTTAGCAATCAGCCCCAGCATTTT
CASSPRQLSNQPQHF
>TRBJ2-7|TRBV19|TRBD1|-
TGTGCCAGTAGTAGGACAGGGGGCTCCTACGAGCAGTACTTC
CASSRTGGSYEQYF
>TRBJ2-7|TRBV7-2|-|-
TGTGCCAGCAGCTTAGGAGGAGCCTCCTACGAGCAGTACTTC
CASSLGGASYEQYF
>TRBJ1-2|TRBV29-1|-|-
TGCAGCGTTGGGACAGACTATGGCTACACCTTC
CSVGTDYGYTF
>TRBJ1-3|TRBV3-1/TRBV3-2|-|-
TGTGCCAGCAGCCAACTCTCAGGTGACACCATATATTTT
CASSQLSGDTIYF
>TRBJ2-3|TRBV28|-|-
TGTGCCAGCAGACCTAGGAATACAGATACGCAGTATTTT
CASRPRNTDTQYF
>TRBJ1-5|TRBV29-1|-|-
TGCAGCGTTGTGCAATCTAGCAATCAGCCCCAGCATTTT
CSVVQSSNQPQHF
>TRBJ1-2|TRBV9|TRBD1|-
TGTGCCAGCAGCACCTCCCCAGGGGGCGTGTGGGAAGGCTACACCTTC
CASSTSPGGVWEGYTF
>TRBJ1-2|TRBV25-1|TRBD1|-
TGTGCCAGCAGTGCCCAGACAGGGACCTATGGCTACACCTTC
CASSAQTGTYGYTF